Listed here are 2 T cell receptor beta chains from one sample, sequenced in a study of blood T cell repertoires in COVID-19 (TCRdb year 2020). Preparation of the library involved the immunoSEQ multiplex PCR assay. TCRdb retrieved this table from immuneACCESS and kept in-frame rearrangements only. Not all clones are present; in checked studies, unresolved V genes account for under half, and no reason is known for the remainder. The sample yields about 300,000 clones; 65% to 90% were counted once. The top ten constitute 8% to 13% of the sample. Sequencing used PBMCs or T cells enriched from blood (not recorded which). Receptors were obtained from a woman aged 18 to 35 who had recovered from COVID-19.

This clone was seen a single time. The V gene is TRBV6-2 or TRBV6-3, the J gene TRBJ2-7; D gene uncertain. The CDR3 runs to 14 residues. Germline CDR1 reads MNHEY; CDR2 reads SVGEGT. Trimming took 2 bases from V and 5 from J, leaving 13 bases between them. The CDR3 sequence: CASSYQFAVDEQYF. The CDR3 DNA is TGTGCCAGCAGTTACCAATTCGCGGTAGACGAGCAGTACTTC.

The rearrangement links TRBV15 to TRBJ2-1; TRBD2 agrees at 11 bases. CDR3 size: 13 residues. V was pared by 6 bases and J by 5 bases, with 0 bases of the junction left unmatched. Per the germline V gene, CDR1 is LNHNV and CDR2 is YYDKDF (reference sequence). For the CDR3, the DNA is TGTGCCACCAGGACTAGCGGGAACAATGAGCAGTTCTTC. It codes for CATRTSGNNEQFF.